These 31 T cell receptor beta chains originate from one sample sequenced in a study of blood T cell repertoires in COVID-19. The table came from immunoSEQ multiplex PCR; TCRdb's copy has only in-frame clones and leaves some out. This sample yields 100,000 to 150,000 clones, of which 87% are seen a single time; around 2.3% belongs to the top ten. The sample was peripheral blood. The source of these receptors is a man aged 50 or older with active COVID-19.

The V call is TRBV6-5, the J call TRBJ1-2, with D tentatively TRBD1 (5 bases). The germline CDR1 and CDR2 sequences are MNHEY and SVGAGI. The CDR3 loop spans 11 amino acids. V lost 10 bases to trimming and J lost 7 bases, with 13 bases between them. The DNA for the CDR3 is TGTGCCACTGGGGAGGGGCTTGGCTACACCTTC. Protein: CATGEGLGYTF.

This chain connects TRBV7-9 to TRBJ2-1, with D possibly being TRBD1 (5 bases). V lost 5 bases and J 9 bases, leaving 11 bases between the germline ends. The CDR3 length is 12 residues. Germline lookup yields CDR1 SEHNR and CDR2 FQNEAQ (reference sequence). CDR3 sequence: CASSPQGSEQFF. The CDR3, as DNA: TGTGCCAGCAGCCCCCAGGGCTCTGAGCAGTTCTTC.

The chain uses TRBV30 and TRBJ1-5; D not resolved. The germline CDR1 and CDR2 sequences are GTSNPN and SVGIG (reference sequence). Trimming took 2 bases from V and 1 from J, leaving 6 bases between them. There are 13 residues in the CDR3. The CDR3 spells CAWSHESNQPQHF. In DNA form, the CDR3 reads TGTGCCTGGAGTCATGAGAGCAATCAGCCCCAGCATTTT. Supplemented by reference TRBV30 and TRBJ1-5, the full variable domain reads SQTIHQWPATLVQPVGSPLSLECTVEGTSNPNLYWYRQAAGRGLQLLFYSVGIGQISSEVPQNLSASRPQDRQFILSSKKLLLSDSGFYLCAWSHESNQPQHFGDGTRLSIL.

The J gene is TRBJ1-6, the V gene TRBV6-5; no clear D gene. The V gene's germline CDR1 is MNHEY and CDR2 SVGAGI. The CDR3 loop spans 13 amino acids. The V end was cut by 6 bases, the J end by 8 bases, with 11 bases between. The CDR3 coding sequence is TGTGCCAGCAGCGGACTGGCCTATTCACCCCTCCACTTT. Encoded protein: CASSGLAYSPLHF.

The chain has TRBV5-1 and TRBJ1-2; 7 nucleotides agree with TRBD1. Germline loops: CDR1 SGHRS, CDR2 YFSETQ. Trimming cost V 2 bases and J 7 bases; bases outside gene matches: 11. The CDR3 spans 15 residues. DNA of the CDR3: TGCGCCAGCAGCTTCGCCGGGACAGAGGGGGGTGGCTACACCTTC. Residues: CASSFAGTEGGGYTF.

V usage is TRBV7-9 and J usage is TRBJ1-3; the D is unclear. CDR1 and CDR2 from the germline V gene are SEHNR and FQNEAQ (reference sequence). The V gene lost 6 bases and the J gene lost 3 bases, with 15 bases spanning the gap. CDR3 size: 15 residues. CDR3 in DNA: TGTGCCAGCAGATCACCCTGGGAGGTTGGAAACACCATATATTTT. It encodes CASRSPWEVGNTIYF.

The chain employs TRBV30 and TRBJ2-5; tentatively, D is TRBD1 (5 bases). There are 12 residues in the CDR3. The V end lost 2 bases, the J end lost 5 bases, and 9 bases lay between the germline ends. Germline loops: CDR1 GTSNPN, CDR2 SVGIG (reference sequence). CDR3 sequence reads: CAWSSAGETQYF. The CDR3 coding sequence is TGTGCCTGGAGTAGTGCAGGGGAGACCCAGTACTTC.

This chain links TRBV29-1 with TRBJ1-1, with TRBD1 matching over 9 bases. This CDR3 region has 13 residues. Germline lookup yields CDR1 SQVTM and CDR2 ANQGSEA. The J segment lost 5 bases and the V segment lost 5 bases, leaving 6 bases of the junction unmatched. The CDR3 protein is CSVYDRGETEAFF. The CDR3 nucleotides read TGCAGCGTTTACGACAGGGGGGAAACTGAAGCTTTCTTT.

The chain joins TRBV4-2 to TRBJ1-5; 8 bases match TRBD1. V lost 6 bases to trimming and J lost 5 bases; unmatched junction nucleotides: 3. Germline V gene lookup returns CDR1 LGHNA and CDR2 YNFKEQ. CDR3 length: 13 residues. In nucleotides, the CDR3 is TGTGCCAGCAGTCAGGACAGGGATCAGCCCCAGCATTTT. The encoded protein is CASSQDRDQPQHF.

The chain uses TRBV19 and TRBJ1-6; D unclear. Trimming took 5 bases from V and 3 from J, leaving 11 bases between them. This CDR3 contains 15 residues. Germline CDR1 and CDR2: LNHDA and SQIVND (reference sequence). The CDR3 nucleotides read TGTGCCAGTAGTGGCACGGGAAACTATAATTCACCCCTCCACTTT. This sequence encodes CASSGTGNYNSPLHF.

This chain joins TRBV23-1 and TRBJ2-2, with TRBD2 identical over 9 bases. TRBV23-1 has ORF status, its function being uncertain. The CDR3 is made up of 20 amino acids. V trimming: 7 bases; J trimming: 6 bases; junction bases outside the gene matches: 24. CDR3 amino acids: CASNPPARPSGTRRAGELFF. The CDR3 region has the DNA TGCGCCAGCAATCCCCCCGCTCGGCCTAGCGGGACGCGAAGGGCCGGGGAGCTGTTTTTT.

The chain uses TRBV14 and TRBJ1-4, with D tentatively TRBD1 (5 bases). Germline V gene data show CDR1 as SGHDN and CDR2 as FVKESK. V dropped 1 base and J dropped 5 bases, with 11 bases sitting between them. This CDR3 spans 15 amino acids. In DNA form, the CDR3 reads TGTGCCAGCAGCCAAGTTCTGGGGCCCAATGAAAAACTGTTTTTT. This codes for CASSQVLGPNEKLFF.

The chain combines TRBV10-1 with TRBJ1-2; D is unresolved. The CDR3 sequence is 13 residues long. Germline V gene sequence: CDR1 WNHNN, CDR2 SYGVQD (reference sequence). V was trimmed by 8 bases and J by 8 bases, leaving 18 bases between them. This CDR3 reads CASPYGRNGGYTF. The CDR3 DNA reads TGCGCCAGCCCCTACGGTAGAAACGGGGGCTACACCTTC.

This rearrangement joins TRBV2 to TRBJ2-6; TRBD1 aligns across 7 bases. Losses at the gene ends were 6 bases for V and 0 bases for J; bases not matched to a gene: 5. Germline loops: CDR1 SNHLY, CDR2 FYNNEI. The CDR3 totals 16 residues. CDR3 region: CASSGDSSSGANVLTF. DNA for the CDR3: TGTGCCAGCAGCGGGGACAGCAGCTCTGGGGCCAACGTCCTGACTTTC.

The chain recombines TRBV6-2 or TRBV6-3 with TRBJ1-2, with TRBD1 matching over 7 bases. The ends lost 5 bases at V and 4 bases at J; junction bases unmatched: 7. From germline, CDR1 is MNHEY and CDR2 SVGEGT. CDR3 length: 14 amino acids. The CDR3 region has the DNA TGTGCCAGCAGTATACCCGGGACAGCCTATGGCTACACCTTC. This encodes CASSIPGTAYGYTF.

V gene TRBV7-8 combines with J gene TRBJ2-3, with D perhaps TRBD2 (6 bases). This CDR3 has 13 amino acids. The V and J ends lost 5 bases and 9 bases respectively, with 15 bases between them. The germline CDR1 and CDR2 sequences are SGHVS and FQNEAQ. The DNA for the CDR3 is TGTGCCAGCAGCCTGAGGACGGAGGGAACGCAGTATTTT. It translates to CASSLRTEGTQYF.

The chain is built from TRBV18 and TRBJ2-7; 11 bases match TRBD1. Germline CDR1 KGHSH, CDR2 LQKENI. The CDR3 extends over 15 amino acids. After removal of 2 bases from V and 3 bases from J, the junction contained 3 bases not matched to a gene. CDR3 sequence: CASSPGQGAIYEQYF. CDR3 sequence (DNA): TGTGCCAGCTCACCAGGACAGGGGGCGATCTACGAGCAGTACTTC. Full variable domain (remainder filled in from reference TRBV18 and TRBJ2-7): NAGVMQNPRHLVRRRGQEARLRCSPMKGHSHVYWYRQLPEEGLKFMVYLQKENIIDESGMPKERFSAEFPKEGPSILRIQQVVRGDSAAYFCASSPGQGAIYEQYFGPGTRLTVT.

V and J are TRBV6-6 and TRBJ1-2; D unclear. The CDR3 is 12 amino acids. Germline loops: CDR1 MNHNY, CDR2 SVGAGI (reference sequence). V lost 5 bases, J lost 5 bases, and 9 bases lay in between. The CDR3 nucleotides read TGTGCCAGCAGTACCGACACTTATGGCTACACCTTC. It specifies CASSTDTYGYTF.

This chain joins TRBV2 and TRBJ2-5; D unresolved. Germline CDR1 is SNHLY and CDR2 is FYNNEI. Deletions cut 3 bases from V and 7 bases from J, with 9 bases between. The CDR3 has 12 residues. The CDR3 DNA follows: TGTGCCAGCAGTGAGGGCCTGTGGACCCAGTACTTC. Translating it yields CASSEGLWTQYF.

This chain links TRBV19 with TRBJ1-5; D perhaps matches TRBD1 (5 bases). Germline V CDR1 and CDR2: LNHDA, SQIVND (reference sequence). V shed 6 bases and J shed 0 bases, with 18 bases lying between them. The CDR3 runs 17 residues. CDR3 DNA sequence: TGTGCCAGTAGCTCCGGGGGGACGCTCTATAGCAATCAGCCCCAGCATTTT. This translates into CASSSGGTLYSNQPQHF.

This chain links TRBV24-1 with TRBJ2-1; D is perhaps TRBD1 (5 bases). Germline V gene sequence: CDR1 KGHDR, CDR2 SFDVKD. The V end lost 3 bases, the J end lost 6 bases, and 20 bases lay between the germline ends. This CDR3 has 17 amino acids. The CDR3 DNA sequence: TGTGCCACCAGTGATCCTGGGAAAAGGGGTAATGGCAATGAGCAGTTCTTC. Translating gives CATSDPGKRGNGNEQFF.

The chain has TRBV6-6 and TRBJ2-7; 10 bases agree with TRBD1. The ends lost 5 bases at V and 7 bases at J; junction bases unmatched: 14. Germline V lookup: CDR1 MNHNY, CDR2 SVGAGI (reference sequence). This CDR3 comprises 16 residues. Written as DNA, the CDR3 is TGTGCCAGCAGTCCCCTCGGGACAGGGGCTCTAGAGGAGCAGTACTTC. This codes for CASSPLGTGALEEQYF.

This sequence joins TRBV2 and TRBJ1-4; D might be TRBD1 (5 bases). Trimming stripped 6 bases from V and 8 bases from J, with 19 bases between. The germline gives CDR1 SNHLY, CDR2 FYNNEI. CDR3 size: 15 residues. CDR3 sequence: CASRQGVAAGEKLFF. The CDR3 DNA sequence: TGTGCCAGCAGACAAGGGGTCGCGGCTGGGGAAAAACTGTTTTTT.

The V gene is TRBV5-5, the J gene TRBJ2-2; possible D gene TRBD1, 5 bases. This CDR3 is 17 amino acids long. From germline, CDR1 is SGHKS and CDR2 YYEKEE (reference sequence). V lost 0 bases and J 6 bases, leaving 18 bases between the germline ends. In DNA form, the CDR3 reads TGTGCCAGCAGCTTGGCCGCGGATCAGGGTGGAGCCGGGGAGCTGTTTTTT. Translated, it gives CASSLAADQGGAGELFF.

The V gene is TRBV21-1, the J gene TRBJ2-5; the D call of TRBD1 is as the table states it, not checked on the DNA. TRBV21-1 is a pseudogene. The CDR3 loop spans 15 amino acids. The chain's CDR3 is CASSKEVPVQETQYF. The CDR3, as DNA: TGTGCCAGCAGCAAAGAAGTGCCAGTTCAAGAGACCCAGTACTTC.

The chain recombines TRBV25-1 with TRBJ1-6; D may be TRBD1 (6 bases). CDR3 length: 14 residues. V dropped 5 bases and J dropped 7 bases, with 12 bases sitting between them. The germline CDR1 and CDR2 sequences are MGHDK and SYGVNS. CDR3 protein: CASSYWDMNSPLHF. DNA for the CDR3: TGTGCCAGCAGTTATTGGGACATGAATTCACCCCTCCACTTT.

The chain couples TRBV7-2 to TRBJ1-5; maybe TRBD1 (6 bases). The length of the CDR3 is 17 residues. Germline V CDR1 and CDR2: SGHTA, FQGNSA. V lost 5 bases and J 1 base, leaving 18 bases between the germline ends. The CDR3 protein is CASSTTRGFLSNQPQHF. As DNA, the CDR3 is TGTGCCAGCAGCACCACGAGGGGGTTCTTGAGCAATCAGCCCCAGCATTTT.

The chain employs TRBV20-1 and TRBJ2-3; D unclear. V lost 7 bases to trimming and J lost 1 base, with 6 bases between them. The CDR3 is 11 amino acids. Germline loops: CDR1 DFQATT, CDR2 SNEGSKA (reference sequence). CDR3 residues: CSVRRTDTQYF. CDR3 nucleotide sequence: TGCAGTGTGCGTCGCACAGATACGCAGTATTTT.

This rearrangement joins TRBV30 to TRBJ1-2; perhaps TRBD1 as D (5 bases). Trimming stripped 3 bases from V and 2 bases from J, with 10 bases between. The V gene's germline CDR1 is GTSNPN and CDR2 SVGIG (reference sequence). The CDR3 runs to 13 residues. CDR3 sequence: CAWRGGGNYGYTF. In DNA, the CDR3 is TGTGCCTGGAGGGGGGGAGGGAACTATGGCTACACCTTC. The full variable domain, its missing parts supplied by reference TRBV30 and TRBJ1-2, is SQTIHQWPATLVQPVGSPLSLECTVEGTSNPNLYWYRQAAGRGLQLLFYSVGIGQISSEVPQNLSASRPQDRQFILSSKKLLLSDSGFYLCAWRGGGNYGYTFGSGTRLTVV.

The chain uses TRBV7-2 and TRBJ2-1, with D uncertain. Looked up from germline, CDR1 is SGHTA and CDR2 is FQGNSA. V lost 0 bases, J lost 0 bases, and 15 bases lay in between. The CDR3 runs 18 residues. The CDR3 loop reads CASSLAGLTVYSYNEQFF. CDR3 bases: TGTGCCAGCAGCTTAGCAGGATTAACAGTCTACTCCTACAATGAGCAGTTCTTC.

The chain recombines TRBV25-1 with TRBJ2-5, with no clear D. The CDR3 covers 14 residues. The germline CDR1 and CDR2 sequences are MGHDK and SYGVNS. V was clipped by 1 base and J by 7 bases, with 13 bases between them. The CDR3 loop reads CASSELGHLGTQYF. CDR3 DNA sequence: TGTGCCAGCAGTGAATTAGGTCATCTAGGGACCCAGTACTTC.